The 3 T cell receptor beta chains given below trace back to one sample, sequenced in a study of neurological immune-mediated disorders. TCRdb used MiXCR to reprocess the 5' RACE reads, holding one entry per CDR3 protein. The table includes roughly 53,000 distinct CDR3 sequences, 8% to 9% detected once. Time point indicated: longitudinal time-point 3. What was sequenced was PBMCs. The origin of the receptors is a woman aged 40-49 years in good health.

This chain joins TRBV20-1 and TRBJ2-1; 11 nucleotides align to TRBD2. CDR3 length: 17 amino acids. Germline V gives CDR1 DFQATT, CDR2 SNEGSKA (reference sequence). The trim removed 3 bases at V and 1 base at J, leaving 8 bases unmatched. The CDR3, as DNA: TGCAGTGCTAGGGTTACTAGCGGGGGTGGGTCCTACAATGAGCAGTTCTTC. Its translation is CSARVTSGGGSYNEQFF.

This clonotype was recorded a few times. The V gene is TRBV7-2, the J gene TRBJ1-1; D possibly corresponds to TRBD1 (6 bases). The CDR3 spans 15 residues. V lost 2 bases to trimming and J lost 3 bases, with 13 bases between them. Germline values: CDR1 SGHTA, CDR2 FQGNSA. Here the CDR3 DNA reads TGTGCCAGCAGCTTATACAGGGTTCGGGACACTGAAGCTTTCTTT. This codes for CASSLYRVRDTEAFF. The whole variable domain, remainder taken from reference TRBV7-2 and TRBJ1-1, is GAGVSQSPSNKVTEKGKDVELRCDPISGHTALYWYRQSLGQGLEFLIYFQGNSAPDKSGLPSDRFSAERTGGSVSTLTIQRTQQEDSAVYLCASSLYRVRDTEAFFGQGTRLTVV.

This clonotype was counted many times. The chain recombines TRBV20-1 with TRBJ1-1; D is ambiguous. Germline V gene data show CDR1 as DFQATT and CDR2 as SNEGSKA (reference sequence). V was cut by 0 bases and J by 5 bases, with 13 bases left in between. The CDR3 runs to 14 residues. The CDR3 spells CSARDSKKGTEAFF. CDR3 sequence (DNA): TGCAGTGCTAGAGATAGTAAAAAGGGAACTGAAGCTTTCTTT.